A single sample is the source of the 32 T cell receptor beta chains below, sequenced in a study of blood T cell repertoires in COVID-19. This table comes from immunoSEQ multiplex PCR, and its TCRdb copy is limited to in-frame clones, with some not included. The table shows 280,000 or so clones, with around 85% occurring only once. The sequenced sample was PBMCs or T cells enriched from blood (not recorded which). The receptors were sampled from a woman aged 45-65 years who had recovered from COVID-19.

The chain combines TRBV27 with TRBJ1-4, with D tentatively TRBD1 (6 bases). Germline CDR1 is MNHEY and CDR2 is SMNVEV (reference sequence). V was trimmed by 3 bases and J by 7 bases, leaving 15 bases between them. The CDR3 totals 15 residues. This CDR3 is CASSLEGGSSEKLFF. The CDR3 DNA reads TGTGCCAGCAGTTTGGAAGGGGGATCTAGTGAAAAACTGTTTTTT.

V usage is TRBV6-4 and J usage is TRBJ1-1; no clear D gene. The germline gives CDR1 MRHNA, CDR2 SNTAGT. Trimming pared 4 bases from V and 4 bases from J, leaving 16 bases between. The CDR3 is 15 amino acids. The CDR3 reads CASSAYLRWATEAFF. The CDR3 nucleotides read TGTGCCAGCAGTGCTTACTTGCGTTGGGCCACTGAAGCTTTCTTT.

CDR3 nucleotide sequence: TGTGCCAGCAGTTTTGTAGGAGGGAACACTGAAGCTTTCTTT. This sequence encodes CASSFVGGNTEAFF. The chain joins TRBV28 to TRBJ1-1; D gene uncertain. Between the trimmed V and J ends, which lost 3 bases and 1 base, there was a span of 9 bases. The CDR3 is made up of 14 amino acids. Germline CDR1 is MDHEN and CDR2 is SYDVKM.

The V and J genes are TRBV2 and TRBJ1-4; D ambiguous. Trimming left V 5 bases short and J 4 bases short, with 20 bases between. Germline V gene lookup returns CDR1 SNHLY and CDR2 FYNNEI. CDR3 size: 17 residues. Here the CDR3 DNA reads TGTGCCAGCAGTAAATCCCGCGGTACGCAGCGTAATGAAAAACTGTTTTTT. Translation gives CASSKSRGTQRNEKLFF. Complete variable domain (other parts from reference TRBV2 and TRBJ1-4): EPEVTQTPSHQVTQMGQEVILRCVPISNHLYFYWYRQILGQKVEFLVSFYNNEISEKSEIFDDQFSVERPDGSNFTLKIRSTKLEDSAMYFCASSKSRGTQRNEKLFFGSGTQLSVL.

V is TRBV19 and J is TRBJ1-1, with 7 bases fitting TRBD1. The CDR3 covers 14 residues. V lost 2 bases to trimming and J lost 8 bases; unmatched junction nucleotides: 8. CDR1 is LNHDA and CDR2 is SQIVND in the germline V gene (reference sequence). The CDR3 sequence: CASSINRRGQEAFF. The CDR3 coding sequence is TGTGCCAGTAGTATAAATAGAAGGGGACAGGAAGCTTTCTTT.

V and J are TRBV6-1 and TRBJ2-7; 9 bases are a match to TRBD1. Per the germline V gene, CDR1 is MNHNS and CDR2 is SASEGT. The CDR3 sequence is 16 residues long. V lost 3 bases, J lost 5 bases, and 11 bases stayed unmatched. The CDR3 DNA reads as TGTGCCAGCAGTGATTACGGGACAGGGTCCGTCCACGAGCAGTACTTC. It codes for CASSDYGTGSVHEQYF.

The rearrangement uses TRBV4-1 and TRBJ2-3, with 12 bases lining up with TRBD2. The germline V gene encodes CDR1 MGHRA and CDR2 YSYEKL. This CDR3 has 16 residues. With 6 bases clipped from V and 4 bases from J, the junction kept 8 bases outside the gene matches. The CDR3 DNA is TGCGCCAGCAGACCGACTAGCGGGAGTATTTCAGATACGCAGTATTTT. The encoded protein is CASRPTSGSISDTQYF.

The gene calls are TRBV12-3 or TRBV12-4 and TRBJ2-7; D might be TRBD2 (5 bases). V was pared by 5 bases and J by 3 bases, with 8 bases between. The CDR3 is made up of 12 amino acids. CDR3: CASSPGGYEQYF. The CDR3 bases are TGTGCCAGCAGTCCAGGAGGCTACGAGCAGTACTTC.

The chain uses TRBV7-8 and TRBJ1-2; TRBD1 is a possible D gene (6 bases). V was shortened by 1 base and J by 8 bases, with 20 bases between the two germline ends. Germline CDR1 and CDR2: SGHVS and FQNEAQ. This CDR3 is built from 16 residues. The chain's CDR3 is CASSLVGGQVLLGYTF. CDR3 sequence (DNA): TGTGCCAGCAGCTTAGTCGGGGGGCAGGTTCTATTAGGCTACACCTTC.

J is TRBJ1-1 and V is TRBV5-1, with D unresolved. Germline CDR1 reads SGHRS; CDR2 reads YFSETQ. This CDR3 region has 14 residues. The V end was cut by 0 bases, the J end by 5 bases, with 11 bases between. The CDR3 sequence is CASSLAEGRTEAFF. CDR3 sequence (DNA): TGCGCCAGCAGCTTGGCCGAGGGTAGGACTGAAGCTTTCTTT.

This chain joins TRBV7-3 and TRBJ1-1; TRBD1 matches at 10 bases. The V gene end was trimmed by 5 bases and the J gene end by 7 bases; junction bases not matched to a gene: 10. This CDR3 is built from 15 residues. The V gene's germline CDR1 is SGHTA and CDR2 FQGTGA. The CDR3 nucleotides read TGTGCCAGCAGCCTTGCGGCGGGACAGGGGAGTGAAGCTTTCTTT. This translates into CASSLAAGQGSEAFF. Looking up the rest from reference TRBV7-3 and TRBJ1-1 gives the full variable domain: GAGVSQTPSNKVTEKGKYVELRCDPISGHTALYWYRQSLGQGPEFLIYFQGTGAADDSGLPNDRFFAVRPEGSVSTLKIQRTERGDSAVYLCASSLAAGQGSEAFFGQGTRLTVV.

The gene calls are TRBV5-1 and TRBJ1-4; 7 bases line up with TRBD1. The CDR3 has 14 amino acids. Germline CDR1 and CDR2: SGHRS and YFSETQ. The V and J ends lost 3 bases and 5 bases, in that order; junction bases with no gene match: 4. CDR3 in amino acids: CASSSGGRNEKLFF. CDR3 coding DNA: TGCGCCAGCAGCTCAGGGGGTCGGAATGAAAAACTGTTTTTT.

The chain recombines TRBV4-3 with TRBJ1-2; 11 nucleotides agree with TRBD1. The CDR3 totals 18 residues. Germline assignment: CDR1 LGHNA and CDR2 YSLEER. The J segment lost 6 bases and the V segment lost 1 base, leaving 13 bases of the junction unmatched. The CDR3: CASSQGHDLGTGGDGYTF. CDR3 nucleotides: TGCGCCAGCAGCCAAGGACATGATCTGGGGACAGGGGGTGATGGCTACACCTTC.

The V gene is TRBV19, the J gene TRBJ2-7, with D perhaps matching TRBD2 (6 bases). This CDR3 is 12 amino acids long. V lost 5 bases and J 5 bases, leaving 10 bases between the germline ends. Germline V lookup: CDR1 LNHDA, CDR2 SQIVND (reference sequence). The CDR3 DNA reads as TGTGCCAGTAGTTCGACTAGGGACGAGCAGTACTTC. As protein: CASSSTRDEQYF.

V gene TRBV7-8 combines with J gene TRBJ1-2; 11 positions match TRBD1. CDR3 length equals 15 residues. V dropped 2 bases and J dropped 4; count of bases not matched to a gene: 3. Germline assignment: CDR1 SGHVS and CDR2 FQNEAQ. CDR3 DNA sequence: TGTGCCAGCAGCTTAATGGACAGGGGGCTCTATGGCTACACCTTC. This sequence encodes CASSLMDRGLYGYTF.

The V gene is TRBV6-6, the J gene TRBJ1-6; the match to TRBD1 covers 9 bases. With V trimmed by 6 bases and J by 9 bases, 6 bases remained unmatched. This CDR3 has 14 residues. Looked up from germline, CDR1 is MNHNY and CDR2 is SVGAGI (reference sequence). CDR3 sequence: CASSSGQGGSPLHF. The DNA of the CDR3 is TGTGCCAGCAGCTCGGGACAGGGTGGTTCACCCCTCCACTTT.

This chain joins TRBV24-1 and TRBJ1-2; 10 nucleotides line up with TRBD1. The germline gives CDR1 KGHDR, CDR2 SFDVKD. With 3 bases clipped from V and 7 bases from J, the junction kept 1 base outside the gene matches. The CDR3 sequence is 13 residues long. In DNA form, the CDR3 reads TGTGCCACCAGTGATGGGGACAGGGGTGGCTACACCTTC. It specifies CATSDGDRGGYTF.

The rearrangement joins TRBV7-8 to TRBJ2-1; tentative D call: TRBD1 (7 bases). CDR1 and CDR2 (germline): SGHVS, FQNEAQ. The CDR3 is 14 amino acids. Trimming took off 0 bases at V and 7 bases at J, with 10 bases between the two ends. In DNA, the CDR3 is TGTGCCAGCAGCTTAGCGCCAGGGGGGAATGAGCAGTTCTTC. It specifies CASSLAPGGNEQFF.

The chain employs TRBV13 and TRBJ2-7; perhaps TRBD2 as D (6 bases). Germline lookup yields CDR1 PRHDT and CDR2 FYEKMQ (reference sequence). This CDR3 has 15 amino acids. V dropped 5 bases and J dropped 5 bases, with 19 bases sitting between them. The CDR3, as DNA: TGTGCCAGCAGCCTTCGCGGGGTCCCGGGGGACGAGCAGTACTTC. It specifies CASSLRGVPGDEQYF.

V usage is TRBV3-1 (or the pseudogene TRBV3-2) and J usage is TRBJ2-3; a possible D gene is TRBD1 (6 bases). The CDR3 runs 15 residues. V dropped 4 bases and J dropped 0 bases, with 11 bases sitting between them. CDR1 is LGHDT and CDR2 is YNNKEL in the germline V gene (reference sequence). For the CDR3, the DNA is TGTGCCAGCAGCCGACAGGCCCCTAGCACAGATACGCAGTATTTT. Residues: CASSRQAPSTDTQYF.

The chain is built from TRBV29-1 and TRBJ1-5; 9 bases line up with TRBD1. The CDR3 loop spans 14 amino acids. Germline V gene data show CDR1 as SQVTM and CDR2 as ANQGSEA. V lost 6 bases and J lost 7; bases outside the gene matches: 10. CDR3 nucleotides: TGCAGCGTCCAATCCACAGGGGGCGAACAGCCCCAGCATTTT. The encoded protein is CSVQSTGGEQPQHF. Variable domain in full (rest from reference TRBV29-1 and TRBJ1-5): SAVISQKPSRDICQRGTSLTIQCQVDSQVTMMFWYRQQPGQSLTLIATANQGSEATYESGFVIDKFPISRPNLTFSTLTVSNMSPEDSSIYLCSVQSTGGEQPQHFGDGTRLSIL.

The V and J genes are TRBV25-1 and TRBJ2-7, with a weak D call TRBD1 (5 bases). Germline-derived CDR1 and CDR2 are MGHDK and SYGVNS. The ends were cut back, 1 base at V and 10 bases at J, with 20 bases in the middle. The CDR3 has 15 residues. The CDR3: CASSEWDPTGVDQYF. CDR3 coding DNA: TGTGCCAGCAGTGAATGGGATCCAACAGGTGTCGATCAGTACTTC.

The chain employs TRBV4-2 and TRBJ2-3, with 13 bases that match TRBD2. The V and J ends lost 2 bases and 4 bases, in that order; junction bases with no gene match: 0. The CDR3 is 15 residues long. The germline V gene encodes CDR1 LGHNA and CDR2 YNFKEQ. In DNA, the CDR3 is TGTGCCAGCAGCCAAACTAGCGGGGGGGCAGATACGCAGTATTTT. Encoded protein: CASSQTSGGADTQYF.

V and J are TRBV5-5 and TRBJ2-2; the match to TRBD2 covers 13 bases. CDR1 SGHKS and CDR2 YYEKEE come from the germline V gene (reference sequence). J lost 7 bases, V lost 3 bases, and 9 bases had no gene match. This CDR3 spans 17 amino acids. CDR3 sequence: CASSYGLAGENVGELFF. Here the CDR3 DNA reads TGTGCCAGCAGCTATGGACTAGCGGGGGAGAATGTCGGGGAGCTGTTTTTT.

This clone was counted a few times. The chain couples TRBV7-9 to TRBJ1-4, with D possibly being TRBD1 (5 bases). Germline V CDR1 and CDR2: SEHNR, FQNEAQ (reference sequence). Trimming shortened V by 2 bases and J by 5 bases, and 21 bases separated the two germline ends. This CDR3 contains 18 residues. The CDR3 coding sequence is TGTGCCAGCAGCTTATCAACAACTTATAGGGGTTTCAATGAAAAACTGTTTTTT. This sequence encodes CASSLSTTYRGFNEKLFF.

V gene TRBV5-4 combines with J gene TRBJ2-7; a possible D gene is TRBD1 (6 bases). The V end was cut by 4 bases, the J end by 8 bases, with 16 bases between. The CDR3 is 13 residues long. The germline V gene encodes CDR1 SGHNT and CDR2 YYREEE (reference sequence). CDR3 loop: CASSEPGTSKQYF. Written as DNA, the CDR3 is TGTGCCAGCAGCGAACCGGGGACATCCAAGCAGTACTTC.

As to this clone: One end of the junction is discordant with germline, which a read error may explain. The CDR3 sequence: CASSQDRAGIAF. The CDR3 nucleotides read TGTGCCAGCAGCCAAGATCGAGCAGGAATCGCCTTC. V and J are TRBV14 and TRBJ1-2; unclear D gene. The CDR3 is 12 amino acids. CDR1 is SGHDN, CDR2 FVKESK, per germline.

CDR3 coding DNA: TGTGCCAGCAGCTTAGGACTGACAGGGAACTATGGCTACACCTTC. It yields the protein CASSLGLTGNYGYTF. The chain joins TRBV7-2 to TRBJ1-2, with 7 bases fitting TRBD1. The CDR3 loop spans 15 amino acids. Germline V lookup: CDR1 SGHTA, CDR2 FQGNSA. The ends lost 1 base at V and 2 bases at J; junction bases unmatched: 4.

V is TRBV2 and J is TRBJ1-2; no clear D gene. Germline V CDR1 and CDR2: SNHLY, FYNNEI. Trimming stripped 7 bases from V and 5 bases from J, with 14 bases between. The CDR3 totals 13 residues. CDR3: CASKKSGEYGYTF. The CDR3 DNA reads TGTGCCAGCAAAAAATCCGGGGAATATGGCTACACCTTC.

The V call is TRBV5-5, the J call TRBJ2-5; D possibly corresponds to TRBD2 (5 bases). The CDR3 is made up of 12 amino acids. V was shortened by 0 bases and J by 10 bases, with 10 bases between the two germline ends. CDR1 SGHKS and CDR2 YYEKEE come from the germline V gene (reference sequence). In nucleotides, the CDR3 is TGTGCCAGCAGCTTGGATGGCCGGGACCAGTACTTC. The encoded protein is CASSLDGRDQYF.

As regards this clone: The junction and the germline gene differ at one end; a read error may be behind it. The chain is built from TRBV5-1 and TRBJ2-5, with TRBD2 matching over 13 bases. Germline CDR1 SGHRS, CDR2 YFSETQ. This CDR3 has 15 residues. CDR3: CASRSTSGGQETQYF. For the CDR3, the DNA is TGCGCCAGCAGGTCGACTAGCGGGGGGCAAGAGACCCAATACTTC.

The rearrangement links TRBV30 to TRBJ1-1; D ambiguous. V was cut by 0 bases and J by 2 bases, with 4 bases left in between. Germline lookup yields CDR1 GTSNPN and CDR2 SVGIG (reference sequence). The CDR3 has 12 residues. The CDR3 nucleotides are TGTGCCTGGAGTGTCTACAACACTGAAGCTTTCTTT. Its protein product is CAWSVYNTEAFF.